One sample yielded the 9 T cell receptor beta chains listed below, sequenced in a study of human T cells and chemical hapten exposure (dated by TCRdb to the early 2020s). The time point label here, explained by the study, means: patch test 1, 2 weeks after DPC sensitization. According to the study, the label for this sample's treatment or condition signals: therapeutic diphenylcyclopropenone sensitization with weekly scalp DPC. Libraries were prepared through RACE. The data were produced on a NextSeq 500. Clones were called with MiXCR by TCRdb after fastp trimmed the public reads at Q25, and only in-frame beta chains were retained. All rows with the same CDR3 protein become a single entry with the most common DNA and genes. This sample is represented by roughly 160,000 distinct CDR3 sequences; roughly 15% of them were singletons. The ten top clones hold less than 2% of the sample. Here the sequenced sample was whole blood, taken in connection with sensitization to the hapten diphenylcyclopropenone (DPC). These receptors all stem from a woman in her twenties or thirties with alopecia areata. Some clones in this sample may be carry-over from other donors' samples.

This chain joins TRBV12-3 or TRBV12-4 and TRBJ2-7; 11 bases are shared with TRBD2. The CDR3 runs to 17 residues. With 8 bases clipped from V and 0 bases from J, the junction kept 12 bases outside the gene matches. CDR3 protein: CASGAGTSGYTSYEQYF. CDR3 DNA sequence: TGTGCCAGCGGCGCCGGGACTAGCGGTTATACCTCCTACGAGCAGTACTTC.

V usage is TRBV4-1 and J usage is TRBJ2-1; 8 bases fit TRBD1. The CDR3 sequence is 17 residues long. Germline assignment: CDR1 MGHRA and CDR2 YSYEKL. V was pared by 1 base and J by 9 bases, with 14 bases of the junction left unmatched. CDR3 loop: CASSQGAGGYLGGEQFF. The CDR3 DNA sequence: TGCGCCAGCAGCCAAGGTGCAGGGGGCTACCTCGGGGGTGAGCAGTTCTTC.

This clonotype was observed a handful of times. An end of the junction does not agree with germline; a read error may underlie this. The V gene is TRBV24-1, the J gene TRBJ2-7; tentatively, D is TRBD2 (6 bases). Germline CDR1 reads KGHDR; CDR2 reads SFDVKD. CDR3 size: 17 residues. DNA of the CDR3: TGTGCCACCAGCGCCGGTGGGGCGGGACCAGGCGGCTACGAGCAGTACTTT. Translating it yields CATSAGGAGPGGYEQYF.

The rearrangement joins TRBV28 to TRBJ2-3; no clear D. Germline V gene lookup returns CDR1 MDHEN and CDR2 SYDVKM. Trimming shortened V by 2 bases and J by 7 bases, and 10 bases separated the two germline ends. This CDR3 spans 13 amino acids. The CDR3 region has the DNA TGTGCCAGCAGTTTAGGCTCGTTTTATACGCAGTATTTT. Residues: CASSLGSFYTQYF.

This rearrangement joins TRBV6-5 to TRBJ1-4; 7 nucleotides align to TRBD1. CDR1 is MNHEY and CDR2 is SVGAGI in the germline V gene. CDR3 size: 14 residues. Unmatched junction bases numbered 7, after V lost 5 bases and J lost 7 bases. The CDR3 reads CASSRQGIGEKLFF. In DNA form, the CDR3 reads TGTGCCAGCAGTCGACAGGGCATCGGTGAAAAACTGTTTTTT.

The J gene is TRBJ1-5, the V gene TRBV6-4; 9 bases line up with TRBD1. Germline assignment: CDR1 MRHNA and CDR2 SNTAGT. V lost 3 bases, J lost 7 bases, and 4 bases stayed unmatched. This CDR3 has 14 residues. The CDR3 loop reads CASSETGGRQPQHF. CDR3 DNA: TGTGCCAGCAGTGAAACAGGGGGCAGGCAGCCCCAGCATTTT.

This clonotype was seen a few times. This sequence joins TRBV5-1 and TRBJ2-7; D may correspond to TRBD1 or TRBD2 (5 bases each). Trimming left V 0 bases short and J 5 bases short, with 15 bases between. There are 15 residues in the CDR3. CDR1 and CDR2 (germline): SGHRS, YFSETQ. This CDR3 is CASSLVESGTHEQYF. The CDR3 bases are TGCGCCAGCAGCTTGGTAGAATCAGGGACCCACGAGCAGTACTTC.

J is TRBJ2-1 and V is TRBV11-3; no reliable D call. Germline loops: CDR1 SGHNT, CDR2 YENEEA. This CDR3 region has 16 residues. V lost 4 bases to trimming and J lost 3 bases, with 16 bases between them. The CDR3 DNA follows: TGTGCCAGCAGCTCCCCCCGGAGCGAGATCTACAATGAGCAGTTCTTC. Translation gives CASSSPRSEIYNEQFF.

This clonotype was counted between two and nine times. The V and J genes are TRBV5-1 and TRBJ1-1; 9 nucleotides align to TRBD1. The CDR3 spans 15 residues. Germline V lookup: CDR1 SGHRS, CDR2 YFSETQ. J lost 4 bases, V lost 2 bases, and 6 bases had no gene match. The CDR3 DNA follows: TGCGCCAGCAGCTTCGCGGCGGGACAGGGCACTGAAGCTTTCTTT. Translation gives CASSFAAGQGTEAFF.